This T cell receptor beta chain was profiled in a study of T-cell memory formation after mild COVID-19. The sample holds a few counts of this clonotype. The germline V and J ends were trimmed by 3 bases and 5 bases, with 16 bases remaining between them. CDR1 and CDR2 from the germline V gene are SGHTA and FQGTGA. The CDR3 has 15 amino acids. One entry per CDR3 protein results from TCRdb running MiXCR on the 5' RACE reads. This repertoire shows roughly 340,000 distinct CDR3 sequences, 20% found once; its top ten account for approximately 22%. The TCR comes from a man aged 18-30 years who had mild COVID-19 (a few samples of this study predate the infection). Cell type and time point are not known. The chain links TRBV7-3 to TRBJ2-5, with D possibly TRBD2 on 6 matching bases. Sequencing was performed on PBMCs or a T cell subset sorted from them (not recorded which). In DNA form, the CDR3 reads TGTGCCAGCAGCTTGTGGGCAGGGAGGATGGAGACCCAGTACTTC. Its translation: CASSLWAGRMETQYF.